The sequence of this T cell receptor beta chain was determined in a study of regulatory T cells in long-lasting Graves disease. Arm-PCR of CDR3 regions and iRepertoire HTBI primers were used to build TCR beta libraries. TCRdb fed the multiplex PCR reads into MiXCR, producing one record per CDR3 protein. The sample lists 200,000 to 250,000 distinct CDR3 sequences; around 20% were seen once. This CDR3 is 13 amino acids long. V lost 5 bases and J 6 bases, leaving 14 bases between the germline ends. Germline lookup yields CDR1 SGHDN and CDR2 FVKESK. This clonotype was counted at least ten times. Time point here: newly diagnosed GD, antithyroid drugs for less than 3 months. RNA from PBMCs was the source of the TCR library.

Sequenced here: peripheral blood mononuclear cells (PBMCs), sampled at new diagnosis, from a patient treated with antithyroid drugs. The chain carries TRBV14 and TRBJ2-7; D is perhaps TRBD1 or TRBD2 (6 bases each). The source is a female donor with Graves disease. CDR3 coding DNA: TGTGCCAGCAGCTGGCGGGACACAGGCGAGCAGTACTTC. As protein: CASSWRDTGEQYF.